This TCR beta chain was recorded in a study of blood T cells in healthy people across ages. Study-wide findings and caveats: TCR beta diversity tracked closely with naive T cell percentage. Naive CD4+ cell counts and diversity both ran higher in long-lived than in aged donors.

Comment on this clonotype: Its antigen is currently unknown.

It was with a sample-barcoded 5' primer and a J-beta primer mix that a second PCR of roughly 7 to 12 cycles was run. TCRdb ran MiXCR on the 5' RACE reads and lists one entry per CDR3 protein. The sample includes hundreds of thousands of distinct CDR3 sequences, roughly 60% of them seen just once. The clonotype comes from a man aged 30 to 45 in good health. The specimen was blood.

The CDR3 DNA is TGTGCCAGCAGCCAGGGGGAAGGGAGAGAGACCCAGTACTTC. Its translation is CASSQGEGRETQYF. This chain joins TRBV5-6 and TRBJ2-5; TRBD1 agrees at 7 bases. V shed 4 bases and J 4 bases; nucleotides not matched to a gene: 7. Germline values: CDR1 SGHDT, CDR2 YYEEEE. The CDR3 sequence is 14 residues long.